Shown below are 24 T cell receptor beta chains from a single sample sequenced in a study of cytomegalovirus exposure and HLA in healthy donors. The PCR ran on 60 Vbeta and 13 Jbeta primers. The data were produced by immunoSEQ multiplex PCR, yet TCRdb's version contains in-frame clones alone and is incomplete. The sample has 160,000 or so clones, 84% seen once. Sequencing was performed on PBMCs. All receptors derive from a middle-aged man in good health and CMV-seropositive.

This chain connects TRBV6-1 to TRBJ2-7, with 9 bases that match TRBD1. Germline trimming cut 3 bases from V and 3 bases from J; bases unmatched to any gene: 12. CDR1 MNHNS and CDR2 SASEGT come from the germline V gene. The CDR3 has 17 amino acids. CDR3 loop: CASSEARVGQGYYEQYF. In DNA form, the CDR3 reads TGTGCCAGCAGTGAGGCTCGGGTGGGACAGGGATACTACGAGCAGTACTTC.

The chain uses TRBV7-9 and TRBJ1-6; the match to TRBD1 covers 10 bases. Germline CDR1 is SEHNR and CDR2 is FQNEAQ (reference sequence). V shed 3 bases, J shed 7 bases, and the junction held 3 bases outside the gene matches. The CDR3 extends over 15 amino acids. CDR3 coding DNA: TGTGCCAGCAGCTTCCCGGGACAGGGGAATTCACCCCTCCACTTT. Its protein product is CASSFPGQGNSPLHF.

The genes are TRBV10-3 and TRBJ1-5; 9 bases are a match to TRBD1. V was clipped by 6 bases and J by 5 bases; unmatched bases: 11. Germline V CDR1 and CDR2: ENHRY, SYGVKD. The CDR3 totals 16 residues. The CDR3 nucleotides read TGTGCCATCAGCCAGGAGGGGACAGGGCCCCATCAGCCCCAGCATTTT. Translated: CAISQEGTGPHQPQHF.

The chain recombines TRBV15 with TRBJ1-5; TRBD1 is a possible D gene (5 bases). This CDR3 is built from 15 residues. V was shortened by 0 bases and J by 3 bases, with 9 bases between the two germline ends. Germline-derived CDR1 and CDR2 are LNHNV and YYDKDF (reference sequence). The DNA of the CDR3 is TGTGCCACCAGCAGAGATCCAGGGATCAATCAGCCCCAGCATTTT. It translates to CATSRDPGINQPQHF. Full variable domain (remainder filled in from reference TRBV15 and TRBJ1-5): DAMVIQNPRYQVTQFGKPVTLSCSQTLNHNVMYWYQQKSSQAPKLLFHYYDKDFNNEADTPDNFQSRRPNTSFCFLDIRSPGLGDTAMYLCATSRDPGINQPQHFGDGTRLSIL.

The chain couples TRBV2 to TRBJ1-6, with D perhaps TRBD1 (5 bases). This CDR3 has 15 residues. The germline CDR1 and CDR2 sequences are SNHLY and FYNNEI. V lost 5 bases and J lost 10, with 18 bases in between. For the CDR3, the DNA is TGTGCCAGCAGTCCCACCGGGACGGGGGAATCACCCCTCCACTTT. Its protein is CASSPTGTGESPLHF.

V usage is TRBV18 and J usage is TRBJ1-5; D is unresolved. Germline V gives CDR1 KGHSH, CDR2 LQKENI. This CDR3 region has 14 residues. Trimming shortened V by 6 bases and J by 1 base, and 10 bases separated the two germline ends. The CDR3 region is CASSLSGSNQPQHF. The CDR3 DNA reads TGTGCCAGCTCCCTCTCGGGGAGCAATCAGCCCCAGCATTTT.

The chain employs TRBV2 and TRBJ2-3, with TRBD2 matching 7 bases. V was clipped by 1 base and J by 6 bases; unmatched bases: 4. Germline-derived CDR1 and CDR2 are SNHLY and FYNNEI. The CDR3 covers 14 residues. CDR3 nucleotides: TGTGCCAGCAGTGAAGAGGTGGGGGGGGATACGCAGTATTTT. It yields the protein CASSEEVGGDTQYF.

The rearrangement links TRBV7-6 to TRBJ2-5, with TRBD2 matching over 8 bases. Trimming took 1 base from V and 6 from J; bases not matched to a gene: 10. The germline gives CDR1 SGHVS, CDR2 FNYEAQ. The CDR3 spans 16 residues. The chain's CDR3 is CASSLDSGGIWQTQYF. CDR3 coding DNA: TGTGCCAGCAGCTTAGATTCGGGGGGGATTTGGCAGACCCAGTACTTC.

This clone was detected only once. For the CDR3, the DNA is TGTGCCAGCAGCGTGAGTCCCATGTCACAGACCACAGGCACCGGGGAGCTGTTTTTT. Amino acid sequence: CASSVSPMSQTTGTGELFF. This chain connects TRBV9 to TRBJ2-2, with D perhaps matching TRBD1 (5 bases). Trimming stripped 2 bases from V and 4 bases from J, with 24 bases between. This CDR3 spans 19 amino acids. Germline V gene data show CDR1 as SGDLS and CDR2 as YYNGEE.

The rearrangement links TRBV5-5 to TRBJ1-1, with 8 bases identical to TRBD1. Unmatched junction bases numbered 3, after V lost 1 base and J lost 4 bases. The germline V gene encodes CDR1 SGHKS and CDR2 YYEKEE (reference sequence). The CDR3 extends over 14 amino acids. The DNA for the CDR3 is TGTGCCAGCAGCTTGTTGGACAGGGCCACTGAAGCTTTCTTT. Translation: CASSLLDRATEAFF. Full variable domain (rest looked up from reference TRBV5-5 and TRBJ1-1): DAGVTQSPTHLIKTRGQQVTLRCSPISGHKSVSWYQQVLGQGPQFIFQYYEKEERGRGNFPDRFSARQFPNYSSELNVNALLLGDSALYLCASSLLDRATEAFFGQGTRLTVV.

This clone has only a few counts. The V gene is TRBV6-6, the J gene TRBJ1-1; 8 bases map to TRBD1. Germline-derived CDR1 and CDR2 are MNHNY and SVGAGI (reference sequence). This CDR3 region has 14 residues. V gave up 0 bases and J gave up 6 bases; unmatched junction bases: 3. This CDR3 reads CASSYSTGASEAFF. The CDR3 coding sequence is TGTGCCAGCAGTTACTCGACAGGGGCCTCTGAAGCTTTCTTT.

The chain has TRBV10-1 and TRBJ2-5, with TRBD2 as a possible D gene (5 bases). The germline V and J ends were trimmed by 0 bases and 3 bases, with 5 bases remaining between them. This CDR3 region has 13 residues. The germline V gene has CDR1 WNHNN and CDR2 SYGVQD (reference sequence). The CDR3 region has the DNA TGCGCCAGCAGTGAGTCGAGGGAAGAGACCCAGTACTTC. It is translated as CASSESREETQYF.

This chain links TRBV4-1 with TRBJ2-5; 8 nucleotides align to TRBD1. The CDR3 covers 15 residues. The V gene's germline CDR1 is MGHRA and CDR2 YSYEKL. After removal of 5 bases from V and 4 bases from J, the junction contained 9 bases not matched to a gene. The CDR3 sequence: CASSFRDRLPETQYF. CDR3 nucleotide sequence: TGCGCCAGCAGCTTCCGGGACAGGCTTCCAGAGACCCAGTACTTC.

The chain has TRBV19 and TRBJ1-2, with a weak D call TRBD1 (5 bases). This CDR3 region has 15 residues. CDR1 is LNHDA and CDR2 is SQIVND in the germline V gene (reference sequence). V was shortened by 1 base and J by 4 bases, with 13 bases between the two germline ends. CDR3 DNA: TGTGCCAGTAGTATAGGCAGGGCAGGAAGCTATGGCTACACCTTC. Protein sequence: CASSIGRAGSYGYTF.

The chain links TRBV9 to TRBJ2-5, with 11 bases that match TRBD2. This CDR3 has 15 amino acids. Germline loops: CDR1 SGDLS, CDR2 YYNGEE. The V segment lost 4 bases and the J segment 7 bases; nucleotides outside the gene matches: 9. This chain's CDR3 is CASSPIAGGARTQYF. CDR3 nucleotide sequence: TGTGCCAGCAGCCCGATAGCGGGAGGGGCTCGGACCCAGTACTTC.

This clone counts as medium-sized (0.01 to 0.1%). The CDR3 here is CASSSGQGAWKLFF. The CDR3 DNA reads as TGTGCCAGCAGCTCCGGACAGGGGGCGTGGAAACTGTTTTTT. The rearrangement links TRBV27 to TRBJ1-4; TRBD1 aligns across 11 bases. The V gene's germline CDR1 is MNHEY and CDR2 SMNVEV (reference sequence). The junction had 8 bases not matched to a gene; V was cut back by 6 bases and J by 11 bases. The CDR3 loop spans 14 amino acids.

CDR3 DNA: TGTGCTAGTGGCCCCAACCTACAAGGGGCGCGAGGCTATGGCTACACCTTC. Translated, it gives CASGPNLQGARGYGYTF. The V call is TRBV12-5, the J call TRBJ1-2, with a weak D call TRBD1 (5 bases). Between the trimmed V and J ends, which lost 6 bases and 4 bases, there was a span of 24 bases. Looked up from germline, CDR1 is LGHNT and CDR2 is FRNRAP. The CDR3 spans 17 residues.

This chain connects TRBV7-9 to TRBJ2-1; the match to TRBD2 covers 12 bases. Germline trimming cut 1 base from V and 7 bases from J; bases unmatched to any gene: 5. Germline-derived CDR1 and CDR2 are SEHNR and FQNEAQ (reference sequence). This CDR3 comprises 16 residues. The CDR3 nucleotides are TGTGCCAGCAGCTTAGAGACTAGCGGGAGAGGTAATGAGCAGTTCTTC. It is translated as CASSLETSGRGNEQFF.

This sequence joins TRBV25-1 and TRBJ1-1; tentative D call: TRBD1 (6 bases). V was shortened by 0 bases and J by 2 bases, with 10 bases between the two germline ends. This CDR3 has 15 amino acids. Germline V CDR1 and CDR2: MGHDK, SYGVNS. The CDR3 DNA follows: TGTGCCAGCAGTGAATACAAGGGGGTTAACACTGAAGCTTTCTTT. The encoded protein is CASSEYKGVNTEAFF.

This chain joins TRBV7-6 and TRBJ2-2; the D gene is possibly TRBD1 (6 bases). The V end was cut by 1 base, the J end by 6 bases, with 18 bases between. CDR3 length equals 17 residues. Germline values: CDR1 SGHVS, CDR2 FNYEAQ. CDR3 sequence (DNA): TGTGCCAGCAGCTTAGTGGAACAGGGTTTACTGCCCGGGGAGCTGTTTTTT. Its translation is CASSLVEQGLLPGELFF.

The V and J genes are TRBV2 and TRBJ2-3, with 9 bases identical to TRBD2. CDR3 length: 17 residues. Germline lookup yields CDR1 SNHLY and CDR2 FYNNEI. Trimming took 5 bases from V and 6 from J; bases not matched to a gene: 15. The CDR3 loop reads CASSPGLTSGPWDTQYF. CDR3 in DNA: TGTGCCAGCAGTCCCGGACTGACTAGCGGCCCCTGGGATACGCAGTATTTT.

The chain combines TRBV19 with TRBJ2-1, with a tentative D call TRBD2 (5 bases). Per the germline V gene, CDR1 is LNHDA and CDR2 is SQIVND (reference sequence). There are 17 residues in the CDR3. Trimming left V 0 bases short and J 4 bases short, with 16 bases between. The CDR3 protein is CASSIDAGVGIYNEQFF. DNA for the CDR3: TGTGCCAGTAGTATAGATGCCGGGGTTGGGATTTACAATGAGCAGTTCTTC.

The chain combines TRBV5-1 with TRBJ2-2, with TRBD1 as a possible D gene (5 bases). V was trimmed by 2 bases and J by 2 bases, leaving 10 bases between them. Germline CDR1 reads SGHRS; CDR2 reads YFSETQ. The CDR3 sequence is 15 residues long. CDR3 DNA: TGCGCCAGCAGCTTTGGACACGCCAACACCGGGGAGCTGTTTTTT. Amino acids: CASSFGHANTGELFF.

This clone was found a few times. This chain joins TRBV7-9 and TRBJ1-1; maybe TRBD1 (5 bases). V was pared by 1 base and J by 1 base, with 7 bases between. This CDR3 spans 14 amino acids. Germline V gene data show CDR1 as SEHNR and CDR2 as FQNEAQ (reference sequence). The CDR3 region is CASSLGQSNTEAFF. In DNA form, the CDR3 reads TGTGCCAGCAGCTTAGGACAGTCGAACACTGAAGCTTTCTTT. Drawing the rest from reference TRBV7-9 and TRBJ1-1, the complete variable domain is DTGVSQNPRHKITKRGQNVTFRCDPISEHNRLYWYRQTLGQGPEFLTYFQNEAQLEKSRLLSDRFSAERPKGSFSTLEIQRTEQGDSAMYLCASSLGQSNTEAFFGQGTRLTVV.